What follows are 10 T cell receptor beta chains derived from one specimen sequenced in a study of early T cells in non-severe SARS-CoV-2 infection. TCRdb passed the 5' RACE reads through MiXCR, listing each CDR3 protein once. The data contain around 37,000 distinct CDR3 sequences, approximately 10% of them singletons. The specimen sequenced was whole blood. The receptors derive from an adult who was a healthcare worker with PCR-confirmed SARS-CoV-2 infection or an uninfected control (not recorded which).

This clonotype was counted at least ten times. The rearrangement links TRBV10-3 to TRBJ2-7, with D uncertain. In germline, CDR1 is ENHRY, CDR2 SYGVKD. V was trimmed by 2 bases and J by 6 bases, leaving 11 bases between them. This CDR3 is 13 amino acids long. CDR3 protein: CAISEGLVSEQYF. DNA of the CDR3: TGTGCCATCAGTGAGGGGCTAGTGAGCGAGCAGTACTTC.

This clonotype was counted ten times or more. The chain is built from TRBV7-2 and TRBJ1-5; the D is unclear. CDR1 and CDR2 (germline): SGHTA, FQGNSA. V lost 1 base and J lost 1, with 8 bases in between. The CDR3 length is 15 residues. The CDR3 is CASSLGPRSNQPQHF. CDR3 bases: TGTGCCAGCAGCTTAGGGCCGCGGAGCAATCAGCCCCAGCATTTT.

Many counts were recorded for this clonotype. J is TRBJ2-1 and V is TRBV2; TRBD1 matches 7 bases. The V and J ends lost 2 bases and 8 bases, in that order; junction bases with no gene match: 3. The CDR3 consists of 13 residues. Per germline, CDR1 SNHLY and CDR2 FYNNEI. CDR3 protein: CASSETGAHEQFF. The DNA of the CDR3 is TGTGCCAGCAGTGAAACAGGGGCACATGAGCAGTTCTTC.

This clonotype has only a few counts. The chain links TRBV3-1 to TRBJ2-1; D remains unclear. CDR1 and CDR2 from the germline V gene are LGHDT and YNNKEL (reference sequence). Trimming removed 4 bases from V and 5 bases from J, with 3 bases in between. This CDR3 contains 11 residues. The CDR3 DNA reads as TGTGCCAGCAGCCTAGACAATGAGCAGTTCTTC. This codes for CASSLDNEQFF.

As for this clonotype: A much larger clone is a single base away; this may be a read error. The V call is TRBV12-3 or TRBV12-4, the J call TRBJ1-6, with a possible D match to TRBD1 (6 bases). The CDR3 spans 15 residues. The V and J ends lost 5 bases and 8 bases respectively, with 16 bases between them. The CDR3 nucleotides are TGTGCCAGCAGTGACGGGACAAGGGGCGATTCACCCCTCCACTTT. Translating gives CASSDGTRGDSPLHF.

There are a few counts of this clonotype. The chain uses TRBV2 and TRBJ2-6, with D maybe TRBD1 (5 bases). Germline V gene lookup returns CDR1 SNHLY and CDR2 FYNNEI. CDR3 size: 15 residues. Between the trimmed V and J ends, which lost 6 bases and 4 bases, there was a span of 13 bases. CDR3 DNA: TGTGCCAGCAGGAGAGACAGAACAGGGGCCAACGTCCTGACTTTC. This translates into CASRRDRTGANVLTF.

This clonotype came up a few times. The chain joins TRBV12-5 to TRBJ2-5; D remains unclear. The CDR3 runs to 13 residues. Between the trimmed V and J ends, which lost 4 bases and 0 bases, there was a span of 6 bases. The germline V gene encodes CDR1 LGHNT and CDR2 FRNRAP. In DNA, the CDR3 is TGTGCTAGTGGTTCCCCTGACCAAGAGACCCAGTACTTC. This translates into CASGSPDQETQYF.

This clonotype was counted between two and nine times. V and J are TRBV2 and TRBJ1-6, with D hard to call. CDR3 length: 13 residues. CDR1 and CDR2 (germline): SNHLY, FYNNEI. V gave up 5 bases and J gave up 7 bases, with 9 bases separating them. In DNA, the CDR3 is TGTGCCAGCAGTCGGGAGTCAAATTCACCCCTCCACTTT. Its protein is CASSRESNSPLHF.

This clonotype was picked up a small number of times. The gene calls are TRBV19 and TRBJ1-1; D not certain. The CDR3 runs 15 residues. The germline V gene encodes CDR1 LNHDA and CDR2 SQIVND (reference sequence). Trimming removed 1 base at V and 3 bases at J, with 12 bases between. The CDR3 here is CASSIGGDWDTEAFF. CDR3 DNA: TGTGCCAGTAGTATAGGGGGTGATTGGGACACTGAAGCTTTCTTT.

The rearrangement joins TRBV5-1 to TRBJ2-5, with 10 bases identical to TRBD2. The germline CDR1 and CDR2 sequences are SGHRS and YFSETQ. This CDR3 is built from 13 residues. The V segment lost 5 bases and the J segment 2 bases; nucleotides outside the gene matches: 0. For the CDR3, the DNA is TGCGCCAGCAGAGCGGGGGGGCAAGAGACCCAGTACTTC. This encodes CASRAGGQETQYF. The entire variable domain, with the rest obtained from reference TRBV5-1 and TRBJ2-5, is as follows: KAGVTQTPRYLIKTRGQQVTLSCSPISGHRSVSWYQQTPGQGLQFLFEYFSETQRNKGNFPGRFSGRQFSNSRSEMNVSTLELGDSALYLCASRAGGQETQYFGPGTRLLVL.